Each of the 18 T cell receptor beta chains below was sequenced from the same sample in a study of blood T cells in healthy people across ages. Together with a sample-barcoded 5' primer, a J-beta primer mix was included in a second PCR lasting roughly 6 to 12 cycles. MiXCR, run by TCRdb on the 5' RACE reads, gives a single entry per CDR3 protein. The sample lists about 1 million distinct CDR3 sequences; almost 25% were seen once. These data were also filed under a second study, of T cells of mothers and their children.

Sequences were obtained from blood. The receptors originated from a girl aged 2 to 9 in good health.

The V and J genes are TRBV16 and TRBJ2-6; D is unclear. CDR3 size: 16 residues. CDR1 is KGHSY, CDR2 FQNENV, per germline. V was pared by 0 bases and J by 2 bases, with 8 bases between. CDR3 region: CASSQSYSPGANVLTF. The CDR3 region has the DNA TGTGCCAGCAGCCAATCGTACTCGCCTGGGGCCAACGTCCTGACTTTC.

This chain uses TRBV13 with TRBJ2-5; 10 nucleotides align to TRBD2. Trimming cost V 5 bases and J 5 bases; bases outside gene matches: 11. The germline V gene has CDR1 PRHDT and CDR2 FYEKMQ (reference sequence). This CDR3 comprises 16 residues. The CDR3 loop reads CASSQKAGGLLETQYF. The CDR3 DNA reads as TGTGCCAGCAGCCAGAAAGCGGGGGGGCTATTGGAGACCCAGTACTTC. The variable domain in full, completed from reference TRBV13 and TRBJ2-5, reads AAGVIQSPRHLIKEKRETATLKCYPIPRHDTVYWYQQGPGQDPQFLISFYEKMQSDKGSIPDRFSAQQFSDYHSELNMSSLELGDSALYFCASSQKAGGLLETQYFGPGTRLLVL.

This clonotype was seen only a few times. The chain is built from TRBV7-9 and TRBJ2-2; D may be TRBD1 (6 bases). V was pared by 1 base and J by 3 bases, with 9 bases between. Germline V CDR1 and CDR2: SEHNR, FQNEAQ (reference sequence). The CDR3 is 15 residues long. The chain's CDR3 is CASSLDRVDTGELFF. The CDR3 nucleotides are TGTGCCAGCAGCTTAGACAGGGTGGACACCGGGGAGCTGTTTTTT. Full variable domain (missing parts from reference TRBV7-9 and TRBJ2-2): DTGVSQNPRHKITKRGQNVTFRCDPISEHNRLYWYRQTLGQGPEFLTYFQNEAQLEKSRLLSDRFSAERPKGSFSTLEIQRTEQGDSAMYLCASSLDRVDTGELFFGEGSRLTVL.

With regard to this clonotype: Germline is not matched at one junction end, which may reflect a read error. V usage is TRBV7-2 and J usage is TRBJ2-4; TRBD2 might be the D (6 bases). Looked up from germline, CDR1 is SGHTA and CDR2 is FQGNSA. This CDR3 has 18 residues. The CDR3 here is CASSPTPSQLLAKNIQYF. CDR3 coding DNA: TGTGCCAGCAGCCCAACTCCGAGTCAACTACTAGCCAAAAACATCCAGTACTTC.

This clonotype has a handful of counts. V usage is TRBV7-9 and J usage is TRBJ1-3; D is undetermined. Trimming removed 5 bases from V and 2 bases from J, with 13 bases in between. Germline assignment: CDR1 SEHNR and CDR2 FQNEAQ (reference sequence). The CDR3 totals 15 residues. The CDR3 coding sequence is TGTGCCAGCAGCCTCCCGGGAAGCCCTGGAAACACCATATATTTT. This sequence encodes CASSLPGSPGNTIYF. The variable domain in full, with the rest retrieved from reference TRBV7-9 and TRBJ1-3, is DTGVSQNPRHKITKRGQNVTFRCDPISEHNRLYWYRQTLGQGPEFLTYFQNEAQLEKSRLLSDRFSAERPKGSFSTLEIQRTEQGDSAMYLCASSLPGSPGNTIYFGEGSWLTVV.

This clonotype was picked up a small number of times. CDR3: CASSQAPQGLGEAFF. CDR3 nucleotide sequence: TGTGCCAGCAGCCAAGCCCCACAGGGTTTAGGTGAAGCTTTCTTT. The rearrangement links TRBV3-1 to TRBJ1-1; perhaps TRBD1 as D (6 bases). CDR1 is LGHDT, CDR2 YNNKEL, per germline (reference sequence). The CDR3 runs to 15 residues. Trimming shortened V by 1 base and J by 7 bases, and 16 bases separated the two germline ends. The full variable domain, with the rest looked up from reference TRBV3-1 and TRBJ1-1, is DTAVSQTPKYLVTQMGNDKSIKCEQNLGHDTMYWYKQDSKKFLKIMFSYNNKELIINETVPNRFSPKSPDKAHLNLHINSLELGDSAVYFCASSQAPQGLGEAFFGQGTRLTVV.

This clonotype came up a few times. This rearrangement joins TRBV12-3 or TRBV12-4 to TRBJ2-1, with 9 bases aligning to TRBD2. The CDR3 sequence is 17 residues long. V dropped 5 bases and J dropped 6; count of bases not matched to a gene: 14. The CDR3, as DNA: TGTGCCAGCAGTCCAAACCCTGGGCTAGCGGGGTCCAATGAGCAGTTCTTC. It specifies CASSPNPGLAGSNEQFF.

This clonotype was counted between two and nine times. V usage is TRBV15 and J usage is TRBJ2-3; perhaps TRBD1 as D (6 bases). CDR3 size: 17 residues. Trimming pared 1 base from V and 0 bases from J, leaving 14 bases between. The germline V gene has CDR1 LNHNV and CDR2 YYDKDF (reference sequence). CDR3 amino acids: CATSRVQGYTSTDTQYF. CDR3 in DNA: TGTGCCACCAGCAGAGTACAGGGCTATACTAGCACAGATACGCAGTATTTT. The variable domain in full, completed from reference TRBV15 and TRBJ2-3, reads DAMVIQNPRYQVTQFGKPVTLSCSQTLNHNVMYWYQQKSSQAPKLLFHYYDKDFNNEADTPDNFQSRRPNTSFCFLDIRSPGLGDTAMYLCATSRVQGYTSTDTQYFGPGTRLTVL.

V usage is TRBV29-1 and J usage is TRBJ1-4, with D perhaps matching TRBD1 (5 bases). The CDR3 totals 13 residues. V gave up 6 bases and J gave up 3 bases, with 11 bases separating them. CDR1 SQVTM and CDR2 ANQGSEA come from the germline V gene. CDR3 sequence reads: CSVAGQANEKLFF. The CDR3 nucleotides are TGCAGCGTGGCGGGGCAGGCTAATGAAAAACTGTTTTTT.

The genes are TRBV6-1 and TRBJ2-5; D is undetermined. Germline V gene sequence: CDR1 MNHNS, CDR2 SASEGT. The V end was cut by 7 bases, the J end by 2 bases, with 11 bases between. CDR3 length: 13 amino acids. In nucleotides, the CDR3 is TGTGCCAGCAAGGGTGGGTCTCAAGAGACCCAGTACTTC. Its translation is CASKGGSQETQYF.

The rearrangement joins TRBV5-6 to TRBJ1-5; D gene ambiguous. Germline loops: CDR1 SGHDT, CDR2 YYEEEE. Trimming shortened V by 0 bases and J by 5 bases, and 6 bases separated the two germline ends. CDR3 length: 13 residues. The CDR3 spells CASSLARYQPQHF. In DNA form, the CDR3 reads TGTGCCAGCAGCTTGGCCAGATATCAGCCCCAGCATTTT.

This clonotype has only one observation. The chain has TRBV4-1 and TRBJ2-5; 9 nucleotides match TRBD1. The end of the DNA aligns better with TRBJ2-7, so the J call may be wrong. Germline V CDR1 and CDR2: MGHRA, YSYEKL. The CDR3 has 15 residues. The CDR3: CASSQKVTGGYEQYF. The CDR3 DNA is TGCGCCAGCAGTCAGAAGGTGACAGGGGGGTACGAGCAGTACTTC.

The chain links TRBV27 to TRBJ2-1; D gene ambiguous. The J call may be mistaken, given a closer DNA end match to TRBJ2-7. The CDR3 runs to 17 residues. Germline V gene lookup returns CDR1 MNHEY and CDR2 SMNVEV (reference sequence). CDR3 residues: CASSLSPSWRTLYEQYF. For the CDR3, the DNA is TGTGCCAGCAGTTTGAGTCCGAGCTGGCGGACCCTCTACGAGCAGTACTTC.

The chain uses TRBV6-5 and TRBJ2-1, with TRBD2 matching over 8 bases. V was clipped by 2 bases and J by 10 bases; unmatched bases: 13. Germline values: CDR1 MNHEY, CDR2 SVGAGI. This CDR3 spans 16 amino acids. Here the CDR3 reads CASSYPSGGRNPEQFF. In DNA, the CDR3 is TGTGCCAGCAGTTACCCGAGCGGGGGCCGAAACCCGGAGCAGTTCTTC.

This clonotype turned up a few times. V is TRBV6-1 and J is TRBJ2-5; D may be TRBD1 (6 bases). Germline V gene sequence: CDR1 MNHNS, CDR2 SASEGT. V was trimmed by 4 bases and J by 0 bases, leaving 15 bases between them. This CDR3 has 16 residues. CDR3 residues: CASSGSGTSYQETQYF. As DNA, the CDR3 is TGTGCCAGCAGTGGCTCCGGGACATCGTACCAAGAGACCCAGTACTTC.

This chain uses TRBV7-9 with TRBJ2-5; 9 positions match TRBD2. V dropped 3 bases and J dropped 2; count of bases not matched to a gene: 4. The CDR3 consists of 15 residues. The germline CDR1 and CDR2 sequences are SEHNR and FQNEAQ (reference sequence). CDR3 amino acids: CASSFSGGVQETQYF. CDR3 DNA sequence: TGTGCCAGCAGCTTTAGCGGGGGAGTACAAGAGACCCAGTACTTC.

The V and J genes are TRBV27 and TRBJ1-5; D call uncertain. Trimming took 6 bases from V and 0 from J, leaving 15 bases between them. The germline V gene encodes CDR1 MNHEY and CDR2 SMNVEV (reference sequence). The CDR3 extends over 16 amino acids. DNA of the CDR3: TGTGCCAGCAGCCCCCTAACAGATTATAGCAATCAGCCCCAGCATTTT. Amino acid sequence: CASSPLTDYSNQPQHF.

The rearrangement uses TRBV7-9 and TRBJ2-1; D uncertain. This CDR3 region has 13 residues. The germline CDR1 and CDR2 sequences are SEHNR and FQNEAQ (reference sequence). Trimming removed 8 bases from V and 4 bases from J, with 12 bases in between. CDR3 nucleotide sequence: TGTGCCAGCCATCAGGAGCCATACAATGAGCAGTTCTTC. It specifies CASHQEPYNEQFF.